A single count supports the clone carrying this TCR beta chain. The antigen remains undetermined. In germline, CDR1 is LNHDA, CDR2 SQIVND (reference sequence). The CDR3 is 13 residues long. The V gene lost 1 base and the J gene lost 5 bases, with 5 bases spanning the gap. This entry belongs to a study of T cell responses to AZD1222 COVID-19 vaccine. Study-level results: The sample set comprised mostly white British donors with more females, and clonal diversity was possibly underestimated. There were vaccine-associated CD4 TCRs across spike, dominant at 160-218 and 743-854.

Using immunoSEQ multiplex PCR, the repertoire was profiled, and TCRdb retains in-frame clones only, with some absent. The sample carries approximately 150,000 clones, about 85% recorded once. The J gene is TRBJ1-4, the V gene TRBV19; D gene ambiguous. The sample consisted of peripheral blood, taken on day 0 of AZD1222 vaccination. The clonotype comes from an adult in good health. CDR3 sequence reads: CASSIGKNEKLFF. Here the CDR3 DNA reads TGTGCCAGTAGTATAGGAAAGAATGAAAAACTGTTTTTT. The full variable domain, completed using reference TRBV19 and TRBJ1-4, is DGGITQSPKYLFRKEGQNVTLSCEQNLNHDAMYWYRQDPGQGLRLIYYSQIVNDFQKGDIAEGYSVSREKKESFPLTVTSAQKNPTAFYLCASSIGKNEKLFFGSGTQLSVL.